One TCR beta chain is described in this entry. Every isolated RNA sample was fully reverse transcribed, so sequencing captured expressed TCRB transcripts. Sequenced by immunoSEQ multiplex PCR; TCRdb stores in-frame clones only, minus some. The sample carries roughly 400,000 clones, approximately 15% recorded once. The data were taken from a study of beta chain features in type 1 diabetes. The germline gives CDR1 SEHNR, CDR2 FQNEAQ (reference sequence). The CDR3 spans 12 residues. V was pared by 2 bases and J by 0 bases, with 2 bases between. The source is a young man in good health. The rearrangement joins TRBV7-9 to TRBJ2-7; D not certain. Specimen: naive CD4+ T cells from blood. As DNA, the CDR3 is TGTGCCAGCAGCTTAAGCTCCTACGAGCAGTACGTC. Translating gives CASSLSSYEQYV.